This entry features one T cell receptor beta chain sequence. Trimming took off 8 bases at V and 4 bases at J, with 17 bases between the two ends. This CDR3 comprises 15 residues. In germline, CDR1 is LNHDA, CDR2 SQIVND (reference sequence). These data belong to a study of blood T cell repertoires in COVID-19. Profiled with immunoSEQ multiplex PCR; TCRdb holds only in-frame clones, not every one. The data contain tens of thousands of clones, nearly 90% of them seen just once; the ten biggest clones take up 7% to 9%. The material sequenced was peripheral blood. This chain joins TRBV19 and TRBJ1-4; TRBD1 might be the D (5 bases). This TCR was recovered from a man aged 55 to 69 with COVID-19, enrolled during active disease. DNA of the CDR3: TGTGCCAGTTCCTCTTCGGGGGGGATTAATGAAAAACTGTTTTTT. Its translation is CASSSSGGINEKLFF.